This T cell receptor (beta chain) was found in a study of read filtering for tumor transcriptome and immune sequencing. Study results and limitations: Roughly four fifths of IR-seq clonotypes had one read, totaling 3% to 4% of reads; RNA-seq: approximately 75% and 45%.

The library was built from about 400 ng RNA with molecular barcoded adaptors for alpha/delta and beta/gamma chains. MiXCR, run by TCRdb on the reads, gives a single entry per CDR3 protein. The data show approximately 62,000 distinct CDR3 sequences, with around 20% seen just once and roughly a tenth held by the top ten. This CDR3 contains 13 residues. The germline V gene has CDR1 SGHKS and CDR2 YYEKEE (reference sequence). V lost 0 bases and J 10 bases, leaving 13 bases between the germline ends. The sample holds many counts of this clonotype. As yet, its antigen is unknown. The specimen sequenced was a population of CD138-negative cells sorted from bone marrow. The receptor was derived from a donor at least 40 years old with multiple myeloma. This chain joins TRBV5-5 and TRBJ1-1; D is uncertain. CDR3 bases: TGTGCCAGCAGCTTGGGGGAAAGGAGGCGAGCTTTCTTT. As protein: CASSLGERRRAFF. Filled out from reference TRBV5-5 and TRBJ1-1, the complete variable domain reads DAGVTQSPTHLIKTRGQQVTLRCSPISGHKSVSWYQQVLGQGPQFIFQYYEKEERGRGNFPDRFSARQFPNYSSELNVNALLLGDSALYLCASSLGERRRAFFGQGTRLTVV.